These 3 T cell receptor beta chains were all obtained from the same sample, sequenced in a study of OX40 agonist ivuxolimab in advanced cancers. The repertoire was sequenced with immunoSEQ multiplex PCR; TCRdb's copy has only in-frame clones and lacks some. The sample records roughly 65,000 clones, around four fifths being singletons. The starting material was CD4+ or CD8+ T cells sorted from blood, obtained in a trial of the OX40 agonist ivuxolimab. These receptors all come from an adult with an advanced solid tumor such as melanoma, head and neck, liver or kidney cancer.

The chain employs TRBV28 and TRBJ1-2; no reliable D call. The CDR3 has 13 residues. CDR1 is MDHEN and CDR2 is SYDVKM in the germline V gene. Between the trimmed V and J ends, which lost 4 bases and 0 bases, there was a span of 6 bases. CDR3 DNA: TGTGCCAGCAGTTATCAGTCTAACTATGGCTACACCTTC. This encodes CASSYQSNYGYTF.

CDR3 protein: CASSSGQGIVETQYF. The DNA for the CDR3 is TGTGCCAGCAGTTCGGGACAGGGGATAGTAGAGACCCAGTACTTC. The V call is TRBV28, the J call TRBJ2-5; TRBD1 agrees at 10 bases. Germline-derived CDR1 and CDR2 are MDHEN and SYDVKM. CDR3 length: 15 amino acids. Germline trimming cut 4 bases from V and 4 bases from J; bases unmatched to any gene: 6.

The chain is built from TRBV28 and TRBJ2-7, with D possibly being TRBD2 (5 bases). CDR1 and CDR2 (germline): MDHEN, SYDVKM. Trimming removed 6 bases from V and 10 bases from J, with 19 bases in between. The CDR3 loop spans 13 amino acids. The CDR3 spells CASRLDNGRGQYF. The DNA for the CDR3 is TGTGCCAGCAGACTTGACAACGGACGGGGTCAGTACTTC.